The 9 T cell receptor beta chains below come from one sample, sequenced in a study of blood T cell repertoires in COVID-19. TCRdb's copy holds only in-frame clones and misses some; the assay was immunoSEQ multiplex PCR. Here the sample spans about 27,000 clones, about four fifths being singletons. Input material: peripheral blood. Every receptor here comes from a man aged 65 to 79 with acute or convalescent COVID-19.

The CDR3 is CASSQVGDYGYTF. CDR3 bases: TGCGCCAGCAGCCAAGTAGGAGACTATGGCTACACCTTC. The rearrangement uses TRBV4-3 and TRBJ1-2, with D unclear. The CDR3 has 13 amino acids. The ends were cut back, 1 base at V and 3 bases at J, with 6 bases in the middle. Germline V CDR1 and CDR2: LGHNA, YSLEER.

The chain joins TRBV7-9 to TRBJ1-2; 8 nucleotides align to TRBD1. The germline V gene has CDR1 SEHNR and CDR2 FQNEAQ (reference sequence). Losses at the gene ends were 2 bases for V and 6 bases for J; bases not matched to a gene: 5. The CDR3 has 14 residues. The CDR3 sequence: CASSLSTGENGYTF. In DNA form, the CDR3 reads TGTGCCAGCAGCTTATCGACAGGGGAGAATGGCTACACCTTC.

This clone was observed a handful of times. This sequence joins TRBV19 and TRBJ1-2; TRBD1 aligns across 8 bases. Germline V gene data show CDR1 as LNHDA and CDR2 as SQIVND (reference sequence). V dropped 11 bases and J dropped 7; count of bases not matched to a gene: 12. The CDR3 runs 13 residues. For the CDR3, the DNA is TGTGCCTCCGGCCGGGTCAGGGGGCCTGGCTACACCTTC. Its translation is CASGRVRGPGYTF.

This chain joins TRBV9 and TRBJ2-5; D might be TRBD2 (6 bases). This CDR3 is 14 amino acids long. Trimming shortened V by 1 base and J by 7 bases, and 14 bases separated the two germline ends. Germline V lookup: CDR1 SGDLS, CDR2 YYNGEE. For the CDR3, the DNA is TGTGCCAGCAGCGTATTGGACTACTCAGGGACCCAGTACTTC. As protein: CASSVLDYSGTQYF.

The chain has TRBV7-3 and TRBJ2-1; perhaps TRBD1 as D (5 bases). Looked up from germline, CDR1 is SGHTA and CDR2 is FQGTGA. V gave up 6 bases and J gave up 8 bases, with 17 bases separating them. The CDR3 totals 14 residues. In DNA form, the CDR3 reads TGTGCCAGCAGTGCAAACGCCTGGGGCGATGAGCAGTTCTTC. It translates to CASSANAWGDEQFF.

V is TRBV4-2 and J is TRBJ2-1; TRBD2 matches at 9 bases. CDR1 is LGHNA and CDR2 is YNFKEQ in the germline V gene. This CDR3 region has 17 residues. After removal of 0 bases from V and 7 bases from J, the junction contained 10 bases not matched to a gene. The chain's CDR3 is CASSQDRGGGGPNEQFF. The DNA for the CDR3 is TGTGCCAGCAGCCAAGACCGCGGGGGGGGAGGGCCTAATGAGCAGTTCTTC.

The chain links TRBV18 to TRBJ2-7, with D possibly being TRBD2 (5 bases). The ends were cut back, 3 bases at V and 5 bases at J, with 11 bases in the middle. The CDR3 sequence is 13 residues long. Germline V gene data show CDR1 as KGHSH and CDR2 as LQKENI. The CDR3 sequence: CASSPVGVDEQYF. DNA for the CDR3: TGTGCCAGCTCACCGGTCGGGGTCGACGAGCAGTACTTC.

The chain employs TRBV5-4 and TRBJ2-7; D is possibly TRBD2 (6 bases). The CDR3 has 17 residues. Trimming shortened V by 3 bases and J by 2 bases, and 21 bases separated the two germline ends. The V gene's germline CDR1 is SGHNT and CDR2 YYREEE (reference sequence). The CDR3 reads CASSSGGIAETTYEQYF. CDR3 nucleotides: TGTGCCAGCAGCTCCGGAGGGATAGCGGAGACAACCTACGAGCAGTACTTC.

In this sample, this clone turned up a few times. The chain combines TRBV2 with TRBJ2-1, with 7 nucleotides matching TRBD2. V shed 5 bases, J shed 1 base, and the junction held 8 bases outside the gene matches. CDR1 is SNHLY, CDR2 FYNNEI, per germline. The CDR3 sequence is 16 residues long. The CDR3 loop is CASSYTLGGSYNEQFF. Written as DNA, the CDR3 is TGTGCCAGCAGTTACACACTCGGGGGGTCCTACAATGAGCAGTTCTTC.